Described below is a single TCR beta chain sequence and its context. Its antigen is undetermined. These data come from a study of identifying expanded T cells in peripheral blood. Study-wide findings and caveats: Differentially abundant clones: around 1.2 between replicates, around 17 at roughly 2 weeks, 19 to 20 at four. Clone count variance between approximately 2-week samples rose with total template count.

During the collection period, no donor immune events like infections were recorded. The length of the CDR3 is 13 residues. CDR1 is MNHEY and CDR2 is SVGAGI in the germline V gene. Trimming pared 6 bases from V and 6 bases from J, leaving 9 bases between. Only in-frame clones appear in the TCRdb table, and some are missing; sequencing was by immunoSEQ multiplex PCR. The sample includes around 81,000 clones, approximately 81% seen only once; the top ten take around 4%. This chain links TRBV6-5 with TRBJ1-6, with D maybe TRBD1 (5 bases). The sequenced material came from blood. The sequence was obtained from a person aged 18 to 75 in good health. CDR3 in amino acids: CASRQDANSPLHF. CDR3 coding DNA: TGTGCCAGCAGACAGGACGCTAATTCACCCCTCCACTTT.